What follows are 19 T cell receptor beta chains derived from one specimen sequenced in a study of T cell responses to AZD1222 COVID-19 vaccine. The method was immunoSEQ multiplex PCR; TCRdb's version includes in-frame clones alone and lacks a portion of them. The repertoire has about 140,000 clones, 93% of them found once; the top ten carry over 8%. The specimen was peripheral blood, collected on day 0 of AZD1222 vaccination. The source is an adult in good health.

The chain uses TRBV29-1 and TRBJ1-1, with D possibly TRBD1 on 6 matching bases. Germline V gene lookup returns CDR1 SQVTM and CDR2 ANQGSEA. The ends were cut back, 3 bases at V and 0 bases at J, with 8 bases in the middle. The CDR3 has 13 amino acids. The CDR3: CSVDRGLNTEAFF. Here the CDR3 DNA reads TGCAGCGTTGACCGGGGGCTGAACACTGAAGCTTTCTTT.

The CDR3 reads CASSVRGPGPNEKLFF. The DNA of the CDR3 is TGTGCCAGCAGCGTCAGGGGGCCAGGACCTAATGAAAAACTGTTTTTT. The gene calls are TRBV9 and TRBJ1-4, with 8 bases matching TRBD1. This CDR3 has 16 residues. V lost 2 bases, J lost 3 bases, and 6 bases stayed unmatched. CDR1 and CDR2 from the germline V gene are SGDLS and YYNGEE.

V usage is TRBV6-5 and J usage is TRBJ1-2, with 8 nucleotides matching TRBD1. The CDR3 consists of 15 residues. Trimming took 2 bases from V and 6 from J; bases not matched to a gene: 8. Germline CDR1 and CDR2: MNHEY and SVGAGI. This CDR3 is CASSYRAGGLDGYTF. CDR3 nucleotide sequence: TGTGCCAGCAGTTACCGGGCAGGGGGCCTCGATGGCTACACCTTC.

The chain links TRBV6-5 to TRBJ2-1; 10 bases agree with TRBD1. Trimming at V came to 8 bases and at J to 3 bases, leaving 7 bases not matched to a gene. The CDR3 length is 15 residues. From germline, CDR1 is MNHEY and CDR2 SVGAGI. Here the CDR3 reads CASSETGGGYNEQFF. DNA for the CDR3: TGTGCCAGCTCTGAGACAGGGGGCGGCTACAATGAGCAGTTCTTC.

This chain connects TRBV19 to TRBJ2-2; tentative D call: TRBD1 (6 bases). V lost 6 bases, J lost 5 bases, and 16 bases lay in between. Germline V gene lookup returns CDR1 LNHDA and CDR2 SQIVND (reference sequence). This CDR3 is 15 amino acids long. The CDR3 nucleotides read TGTGCCAGTAGGAAGGGCAGGGGACCTACCGGGGAGCTGTTTTTT. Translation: CASRKGRGPTGELFF.

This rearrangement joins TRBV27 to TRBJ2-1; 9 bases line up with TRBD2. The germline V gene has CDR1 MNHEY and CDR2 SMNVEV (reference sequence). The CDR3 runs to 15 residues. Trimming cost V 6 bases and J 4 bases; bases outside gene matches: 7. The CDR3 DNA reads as TGTGCCAGCAGGCCGCGGGGGGGGAATTACAATGAGCAGTTCTTC. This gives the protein CASRPRGGNYNEQFF.

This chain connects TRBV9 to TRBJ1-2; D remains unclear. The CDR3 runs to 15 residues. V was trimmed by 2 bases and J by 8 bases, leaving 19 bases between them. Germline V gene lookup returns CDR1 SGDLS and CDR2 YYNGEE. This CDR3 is CASSVHPSPNSGYTF. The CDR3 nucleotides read TGTGCCAGCAGCGTCCACCCGAGCCCTAACAGCGGCTACACCTTC.

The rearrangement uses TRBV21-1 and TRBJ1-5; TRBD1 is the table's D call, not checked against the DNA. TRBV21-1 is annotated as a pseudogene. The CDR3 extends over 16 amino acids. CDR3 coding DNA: TGTGCCAGCAGCAAAGAGAGGGACAGGGGGGATCAGCCCCAGCATTTT. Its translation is CASSKERDRGDQPQHF.

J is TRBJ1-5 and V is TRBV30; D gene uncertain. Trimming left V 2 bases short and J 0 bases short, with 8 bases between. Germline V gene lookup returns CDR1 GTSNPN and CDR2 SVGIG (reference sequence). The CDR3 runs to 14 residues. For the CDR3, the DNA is TGTGCCTGGAGTTCGGGGTATAGCAATCAGCCCCAGCATTTT. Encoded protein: CAWSSGYSNQPQHF.

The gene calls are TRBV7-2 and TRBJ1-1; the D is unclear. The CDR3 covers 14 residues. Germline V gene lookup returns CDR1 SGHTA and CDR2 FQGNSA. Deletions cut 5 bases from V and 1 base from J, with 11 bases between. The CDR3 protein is CASSPRRGNTEAFF. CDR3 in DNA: TGTGCCAGCAGCCCCAGGCGGGGGAACACTGAAGCTTTCTTT.

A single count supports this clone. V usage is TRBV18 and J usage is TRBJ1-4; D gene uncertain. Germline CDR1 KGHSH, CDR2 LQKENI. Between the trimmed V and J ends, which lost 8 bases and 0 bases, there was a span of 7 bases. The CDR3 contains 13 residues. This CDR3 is CASRLATNEKLFF. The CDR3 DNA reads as TGTGCCAGCCGGTTGGCAACTAATGAAAAACTGTTTTTT. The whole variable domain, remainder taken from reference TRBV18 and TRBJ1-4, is NAGVMQNPRHLVRRRGQEARLRCSPMKGHSHVYWYRQLPEEGLKFMVYLQKENIIDESGMPKERFSAEFPKEGPSILRIQQVVRGDSAAYFCASRLATNEKLFFGSGTQLSVL.

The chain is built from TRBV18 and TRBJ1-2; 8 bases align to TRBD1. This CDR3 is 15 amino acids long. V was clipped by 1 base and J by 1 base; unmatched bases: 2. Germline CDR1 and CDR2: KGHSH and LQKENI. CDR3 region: CASSPQDRVNYGYTF. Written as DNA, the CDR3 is TGTGCCAGCTCACCACAGGACAGGGTTAACTATGGCTACACCTTC.

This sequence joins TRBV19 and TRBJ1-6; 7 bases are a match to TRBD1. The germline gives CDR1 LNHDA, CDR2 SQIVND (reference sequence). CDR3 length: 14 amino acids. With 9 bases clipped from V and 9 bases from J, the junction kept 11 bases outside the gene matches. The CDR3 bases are TGTGCCAGCAGGAGGGGACAGCAAGGTTCACCCCTCCACTTT. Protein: CASRRGQQGSPLHF. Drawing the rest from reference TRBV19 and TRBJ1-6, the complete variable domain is DGGITQSPKYLFRKEGQNVTLSCEQNLNHDAMYWYRQDPGQGLRLIYYSQIVNDFQKGDIAEGYSVSREKKESFPLTVTSAQKNPTAFYLCASRRGQQGSPLHFGNGTRLTVT.

CDR3 bases: TGTGCCAGCTCACCTCCTGGGACAGGGGATTTCATGCAGTACTTC. It encodes CASSPPGTGDFMQYF. The genes are TRBV18 and TRBJ2-7; 10 bases are a match to TRBD1. With V trimmed by 3 bases and J by 9 bases, 11 bases remained unmatched. This CDR3 has 15 residues. Germline V gene data show CDR1 as KGHSH and CDR2 as LQKENI.

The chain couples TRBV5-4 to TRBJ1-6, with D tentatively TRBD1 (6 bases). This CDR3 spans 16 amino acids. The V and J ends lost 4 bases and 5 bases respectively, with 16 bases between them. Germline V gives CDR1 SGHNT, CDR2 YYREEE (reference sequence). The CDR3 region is CASSPGGQANNSPLHF. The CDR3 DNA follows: TGTGCCAGCAGCCCGGGGGGGCAGGCAAATAATTCACCCCTCCACTTT.

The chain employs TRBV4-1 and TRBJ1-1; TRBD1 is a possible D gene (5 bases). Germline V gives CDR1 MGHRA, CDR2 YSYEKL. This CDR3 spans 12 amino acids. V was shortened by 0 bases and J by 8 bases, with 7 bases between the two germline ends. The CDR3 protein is CASSQDRVEAFF. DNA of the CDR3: TGCGCCAGCAGCCAAGACAGGGTCGAAGCTTTCTTT.

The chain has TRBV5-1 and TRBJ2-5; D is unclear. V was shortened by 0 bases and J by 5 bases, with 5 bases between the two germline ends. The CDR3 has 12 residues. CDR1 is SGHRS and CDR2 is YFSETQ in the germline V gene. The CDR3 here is CASSLAGETQYF. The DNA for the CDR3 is TGCGCCAGCAGCTTGGCAGGCGAGACCCAGTACTTC.

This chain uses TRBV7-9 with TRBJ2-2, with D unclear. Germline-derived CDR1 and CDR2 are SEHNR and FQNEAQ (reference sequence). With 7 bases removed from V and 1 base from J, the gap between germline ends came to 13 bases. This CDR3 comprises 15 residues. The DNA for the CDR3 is TGTGCCAGCACCACGTCCCAGCAGAACACCGGGGAGCTGTTTTTT. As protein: CASTTSQQNTGELFF. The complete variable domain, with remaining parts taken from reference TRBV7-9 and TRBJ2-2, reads DTGVSQNPRHKITKRGQNVTFRCDPISEHNRLYWYRQTLGQGPEFLTYFQNEAQLEKSRLLSDRFSAERPKGSFSTLEIQRTEQGDSAMYLCASTTSQQNTGELFFGEGSRLTVL.

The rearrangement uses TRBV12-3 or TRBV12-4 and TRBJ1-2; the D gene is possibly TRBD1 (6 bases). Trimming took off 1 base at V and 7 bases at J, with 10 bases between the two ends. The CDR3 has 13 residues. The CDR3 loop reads CASSLVGGRGYTF. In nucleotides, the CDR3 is TGTGCCAGCAGTTTAGTCGGGGGCCGTGGCTACACCTTC.